This T cell receptor beta chain was captured in a study of blood T cell repertoires in COVID-19. Study overall: Samples of COVID-19 (acute and convalescent) were obtained from the United States, Italy and Spain. The analysed material was cDNA or gDNA that came from T cells, B-cell-depleted T cells, or PBMCs.

Under the authors' procedure: From reference gene primer amplification, estimates of nucleated cell counts were derived. Clones were sequenced by immunoSEQ multiplex PCR, and TCRdb holds only the in-frame ones, with some missing. The DNA was the basis for D and trimming; V, J and clone size are from that table. The sample includes about 220,000 clones, about three quarters of them seen just once. The ends were cut back, 2 bases at V and 8 bases at J, with 15 bases in the middle. The CDR3 totals 14 residues. Germline V gives CDR1 SGHDN, CDR2 FVKESK. The chain links TRBV14 to TRBJ1-2; D gene uncertain. This receptor was obtained from a woman in her 70s with acute or convalescent COVID-19. Sequences were obtained from peripheral blood. The CDR3 nucleotides are TGTGCCAGCAGCCAAAATCGGCGGCTGCAGGGCTACACCTTC. Translation: CASSQNRRLQGYTF.